This T cell receptor (beta chain) was identified during a study of blood T cell repertoires in COVID-19. Here immunoSEQ multiplex PCR was the method, and the copy in TCRdb shows in-frame clones only, minus some. The sample has a few hundred thousand clones; 80% to 90% are singletons. The sequence derives from a man in his late teens or twenties who had recovered from COVID-19. Sequenced: PBMCs or T cells enriched from blood (not recorded which).

CDR3 DNA sequence: TGTGCCAGCAGGCGATGGGGAGCGGGACTACTCACCGGGGAGCTGTTTTTT. Encoded protein: CASRRWGAGLLTGELFF. The chain recombines TRBV11-2 with TRBJ2-2; 7 positions agree with TRBD2. CDR1 SGHAT and CDR2 FQNNGV come from the germline V gene. The CDR3 totals 17 residues. V lost 6 bases, J lost 4 bases, and 14 bases stayed unmatched. The full variable domain, with the rest looked up from reference TRBV11-2 and TRBJ2-2, is EAGVAQSPRYKIIEKRQSVAFWCNPISGHATLYWYQQILGQGPKLLIQFQNNGVVDDSQLPKDRFSAERLKGVDSTLKIQPAKLEDSAVYLCASRRWGAGLLTGELFFGEGSRLTVL.